Detailed here is one T cell receptor (beta chain). Its antigen is still unknown. Tregs were sorted as CD4+CD25+CD127-/low cells. Findings and caveats of the study: Tumor Treg TCRs overlapped most with tumor naive CD4+ cells. The larger-cohort validation was restricted to a single TCR beta V-J rearrangement rather than whole repertoires. Tumor memory CD4+ T cell TCR gene usage was found to cluster with blood and lymph node memory CD4+ cells and with lymph node naive CD4+ cells.

V was clipped by 5 bases and J by 5 bases, with 16 bases between them. Germline CDR1 and CDR2: DFQATT and SNEGSKA (reference sequence). The CDR3 is 14 residues long. After constant-region reverse-primer amplification, full-length variable regions underwent semi-nested PCR with Nested Universal Primer A. TCRdb re-called the 5' RACE reads with MiXCR, one entry per CDR3 protein. The sample yields 12,000 or so distinct CDR3 sequences, 51% seen once. The receptor's source is a female donor with breast cancer. The rearrangement joins TRBV20-1 to TRBJ2-1, with D hard to call. Sequencing input: tumor-infiltrating Tregs sorted from the breast tumor. CDR3 in amino acids: CSAFGPPADNEQFF. The CDR3 nucleotides read TGCAGTGCTTTCGGTCCGCCGGCGGACAATGAGCAGTTCTTC.